These T cell receptor beta chains were read from a single sample in a study of shared clonotypes between healthy human individuals. Assay: immunoSEQ multiplex PCR; the TCRdb copy retains only in-frame clones and omits some. The sample gives 760,000 or so clones, about 96% of which show up once; less than 0.25% is in the top ten. The sample consisted of naive CD8+ T cells sorted from blood. The receptors originated from a man aged 30 to 45 in good health. CDR3s include the opening cysteine and the closing phenylalanine or tryptophan. The D gene is left open where the match is weak. Only part of the rows carry a size: once, few, many, or a class if the clone is expanded.

. | TRBJ2-5 | . | TRBV27 | TGTGCCAGCAGTACAACACGAGAGATCCAAGAGACCCAGTACTTC | CASSTTREIQETQYF
once | TRBJ2-1 | . | TRBV12-2 | TGTGCAAGTCGCTTAGTCGTCGGCGGGCAGTTCTTC | CASRLVVGGQFF
once | TRBJ2-3 | . | TRBV5-1 | TGCGCCAGCAGCTTGGCGGCAGGCCATACGCAGTATTTT | CASSLAAGHTQYF
. | TRBJ2-7 | . | TRBV27 | TGTGCCAGCAGTGCTCTGGGGGAGCAGTACTTC | CASSALGEQYF
. | TRBJ2-2 | TRBD1 | TRBV6-1 | TGTGCCAGCAGTGACAAGATGGCAGGGGGTTTTACCGGGGAGCTGTTTTTT | CASSDKMAGGFTGELFF
. | TRBJ2-7 | TRBD2 | TRBV5-1 | TGCGCCAGCAGCTATACTAGCGGGTCCTCCTACGAGCAGTACTTC | CASSYTSGSSYEQYF
. | TRBJ2-5 | . | TRBV9 | TGTGCCAGCAGCCCACGGGACACGGTTTGGGGGACCCAGTACTTC | CASSPRDTVWGTQYF
. | TRBJ2-5 | . | TRBV30 | TGTGCCTGGAGTGTAAGTTTGGCAGCCCAAGAGACCCAGTACTTC | CAWSVSLAAQETQYF
. | TRBJ2-7 | . | TRBV10-1 | TGCGCCAGCAGTGAGTCCGGGGGAAGGGTTTACGAGCAGTACTTC | CASSESGGRVYEQYF
. | TRBJ2-7 | . | TRBV7-3 | TGTGCCAGCAGCTTAAACCCCGGACCGTCCAACGCATACGAGCAGTACTTC | CASSLNPGPSNAYEQYF
. | TRBJ2-7 | . | TRBV1 | TGCACCAGCAGCCAAGGACCCGGGACCTTTCCATACCAGCAGTACTTC | CTSSQGPGTFPYQQYF
. | TRBJ2-7 | . | TRBV27 | TGTGCCAGCAGTTCGACCGGGAACACATACGAGCAGTACTTC | CASSSTGNTYEQYF
. | TRBJ2-5 | TRBD2 | TRBV29-1 | TGCAGCGCGCCTCTAGCGGGTGGGTTTACGGAGACCCAGTACTTC | CSAPLAGGFTETQYF
. | TRBJ2-7 | . | TRBV6-4 | TGTGCCAGCAGTGACGAAGGGGCCGACCCCTACGAGCAGTACTTC | CASSDEGADPYEQYF
. | TRBJ2-7 | TRBD1 | TRBV7-9 | TGTGCCAGCAGCTTATTGCGACAGGGAGACTACGAGCAGTACTTC | CASSLLRQGDYEQYF
. | TRBJ2-7 | TRBD1 | TRBV6-6 | TGTGCCAGCGGTCCTTTTACAGGGGGCTCCTACGAGCAGTACTTC | CASGPFTGGSYEQYF
. | TRBJ2-3 | . | TRBV29-1 | TGCAGCGTTGAAACACCCCGAACGGGGGTCCCCACAGATACGCAGTATTTT | CSVETPRTGVPTDTQYF
. | TRBJ2-1 | . | TRBV29-1 | TGCAGCCTATGGGTGGGAGCCTGGAATGAGCAGTTCTTC | CSLWVGAWNEQFF
. | TRBJ2-7 | . | TRBV27 | TGTGCCAGCAGTGAGCAGGGGCCCACCTACGAGCAGTACTTC | CASSEQGPTYEQYF
. | TRBJ2-1 | . | TRBV25-1 | TGTGCCAGCAGTGACAATCTAGGATCTCGGAATGAGCAGTTCTTC | CASSDNLGSRNEQFF
. | TRBJ2-7 | . | TRBV29-1 | TGCAGCGCCGGGGGGACAGCATCCACCTACGAGCAGTACTTC | CSAGGTASTYEQYF
. | TRBJ2-1 | TRBD2 | TRBV2 | TGTGCCAGCAACTTGGGGCTGGTTTCTAGCGGGGTGAACAATGAGCAGTTCTTC | CASNLGLVSSGVNNEQFF
. | TRBJ2-3 | . | TRBV13 | TGTGCCAGCAGCACCGGGCGACTAGTGGATACGCAGTATTTT | CASSTGRLVDTQYF
. | TRBJ2-1 | TRBD2 | TRBV5-1 | TGCGCCAGCAGCTTGGAGGCGGGAGGGTCCTACAATGAGCAGTTCTTC | CASSLEAGGSYNEQFF
. | TRBJ1-5 | TRBD1 | TRBV5-1 | TGCGCCAGCAGCCCACGACGGGACAGGGCCGTAATTGGTGATCAGCCCCAGCATTTT | CASSPRRDRAVIGDQPQHF
. | TRBJ1-2 | . | TRBV5-4 | TGTGCCAGCAGAACTCTTGGGGGTGCAGGCTACACCTTC | CASRTLGGAGYTF
. | TRBJ2-7 | . | TRBV9 | TGTGCCAGCAGCGAGGAGGGGGCGGGTGAGCAGTACTTC | CASSEEGAGEQYF
once | TRBJ2-1 | . | TRBV2 | TGTGCCAGCCAAGGGACATACAATGAGCAGTTCTTC | CASQGTYNEQFF
. | TRBJ2-7 | TRBD1 | TRBV9 | TGTGCCAGCAGCAGGGGGGACAGGGGCTACGAGCAGTACTTC | CASSRGDRGYEQYF
. | TRBJ2-7 | . | TRBV7-9 | TGTGCCAGCAGCTCAGGAGACAGACCCTCTCCTCAATCCTACGAGCAGTACTTC | CASSSGDRPSPQSYEQYF
. | TRBJ2-3 | TRBD1 | TRBV9 | TGTGCCAGCAGCGTAGTAGAAGGGACAGTTTCCACAGATACGCAGTATTTT | CASSVVEGTVSTDTQYF
. | TRBJ2-2 | TRBD2 | TRBV5-6 | TGTGCCAGCAGCTTTGGGGGGGCCGGGGAGCTGTTTTTT | CASSFGGAGELFF
. | TRBJ2-3 | TRBD2 | TRBV7-2 | TGTGCCAGCAGCTTAGGGCGGGAGATGGAGTATTTT | CASSLGREMEYF
. | TRBJ2-1 | TRBD2 | TRBV7-9 | TGTGCCAGCAGCCCCGGGACTAGCGGGACCCGGTCCTCCTACAATGAGCAGTTCTTC | CASSPGTSGTRSSYNEQFF
few | TRBJ1-1 | . | TRBV30 | TGTGCCTGGAGCGCTACGGGGACTGAAGCTTTCTTT | CAWSATGTEAFF
. | TRBJ2-1 | TRBD2 | TRBV5-4 | TGTGCCAGCAGCTTGGTAGTAGTAGCGGGAGTGTCAGATGAGCAGTTCTTC | CASSLVVVAGVSDEQFF
. | TRBJ2-1 | . | TRBV9 | TGTGCCAGCAGCCCAGGACCCCTGGGAGAGCAGTTCTTC | CASSPGPLGEQFF
. | TRBJ2-7 | . | TRBV27 | TGTGCCAGCAGCTCATTCTCCTACGAGCAGTACTTC | CASSSFSYEQYF
. | TRBJ2-7 | . | TRBV5-4 | TGTGCCAGCAGCACCCGGGACACGGTCGAGCAGTACTTC | CASSTRDTVEQYF
. | TRBJ2-2 | . | TRBV10-3 | TGTGCCATCATGGGTCCCGGGGAGCTGTTTTTT | CAIMGPGELFF
once | TRBJ2-7 | TRBD1 | TRBV6-5 | TGTGCCACGCGCTTAGGGGGCTACTACGAGCAGTACTTC | CATRLGGYYEQYF
. | TRBJ2-3 | TRBD1 | TRBV19 | TGTGCCAGTAGTTACTGGACAGGGCGAACAGATACGCAGTATTTT | CASSYWTGRTDTQYF
. | TRBJ2-7 | . | TRBV25-1 | TGTGCCAGCAGGTACGAAAGCTCCTACGAGCAGTACTTC | CASRYESSYEQYF
. | TRBJ2-7 | TRBD2 | TRBV19 | TGTGCCAGTAGTACACACCTAGCGGGCACCTACGAGCAGTACTTC | CASSTHLAGTYEQYF
. | TRBJ2-7 | . | TRBV7-9 | TGTGCCAGCAGCTTCGACACATACCTCTACGAGCAGTACTTC | CASSFDTYLYEQYF
. | TRBJ2-5 | . | TRBV7-8 | TGTGCCAGCAGCTCTAGAAGCGGTCCAGAGACCCAGTACTTC | CASSSRSGPETQYF
. | TRBJ2-1 | TRBD2 | TRBV15 | TGTGCCACCAGCACACCGTTAGCGGGAGGGGACTCCTACAATGAGCAGTTCTTC | CATSTPLAGGDSYNEQFF
. | TRBJ2-1 | . | TRBV7-6 | TGTGCCAGCAGTCCCAAAAACTTGGGGGGAGAATACAATGAGCAGTTCTTC | CASSPKNLGGEYNEQFF
. | TRBJ2-7 | . | TRBV7-9 | TGTGCCAGCAGCTTAGGACCGAAAATCGGCTACGAGCAGTACTTC | CASSLGPKIGYEQYF
. | TRBJ2-3 | . | TRBV7-9 | TGTGCCAGCAGCTTAATTTCAGCAGGGTCCACAGATACGCAGTATTTT | CASSLISAGSTDTQYF
. | TRBJ2-3 | TRBD2 | TRBV10-3 | TGTGCCATCAGCTCCTCGGGGGGTAGGATCGCAGATACGCAGTATTTT | CAISSSGGRIADTQYF
. | TRBJ2-2 | . | TRBV14 | TGTGCCAGCAGCCAAGATCTGGGGCAGGGGTATTCGAACACCGGGGAGCTGTTTTTT | CASSQDLGQGYSNTGELFF
. | TRBJ2-1 | . | TRBV7-9 | TGTGCCAGCAGGGACAGCTACAATGAGCAGTTCTTC | CASRDSYNEQFF
. | TRBJ1-3 | . | TRBV5-1 | TGCGCCAGCAGCCCCGCGACAGTTTCAGGAAACACCATATATTTT | CASSPATVSGNTIYF
once | TRBJ1-2 | . | TRBV10-3 | TGTGCCATCAGTGAGACAGGGTGGGGCTACACCTTC | CAISETGWGYTF